Each of the 10 T cell receptor beta chains below was sequenced from the same sample in a study of T cells in women clearing cervical HPV infection. The protocol was immunoSEQ multiplex PCR, while the TCRdb copy is restricted to in-frame clones and leaves out a portion. In all, the sample yields about 30,000 clones. The sequenced sample consisted of blood buffy coat. Every receptor here comes from a woman aged 18 to 75 with a cervical HPV16 infection that either progressed to CIN3+ or cleared (not recorded which).

On this clone itself: The CDR3 extends 3 residues past the end of the read, so its final part is completed from the germline J gene. The chain joins TRBV5-4 to TRBJ2-3; maybe TRBD2 (6 bases). CDR3 size: 13 residues. V gave up 4 bases and J gave up 5 bases, with 11 bases separating them. The germline CDR1 and CDR2 sequences are SGHNT and YYREEE (reference sequence). CDR3 sequence: CASSGLGGDTQYF. Incomplete CDR3 DNA: TGTGCCAGCAGCGGCTTGGGGGGAGATACG.

Turning to this clone: Germline and junction disagree at one end, which may indicate a read error. Partial CDR3 DNA: TGTGCCAGCAGTCCAACCTATAATGAG. It is translated as CASSPTYNE. The complete CDR3 reads CASSPTYNEQFF. The V call is TRBV27, the J call TRBJ2-1, with D hard to call. Coverage ceases 3 residues before the CDR3 finishes, and the germline J gene fills in the end. In germline, CDR1 is MNHEY, CDR2 SMNVEV (reference sequence). The CDR3 runs to 12 residues.

In regard to this clone: The CDR3 extends 3 residues past the end of the read, so its final part is completed from the germline J gene. The V and J genes are TRBV6-4 and TRBJ2-3; the match to TRBD1 covers 9 bases. V lost 4 bases and J lost 4; bases outside the gene matches: 3. The germline V gene encodes CDR1 MRHNA and CDR2 SNTAGT. The CDR3 has 14 amino acids. CDR3 DNA (partial): TGTGCCAGCAGTGCTCGACAGGGGGCAGATACG. Translated, it gives CASSARQGADT. The whole CDR3 protein is CASSARQGADTQYF.

As for this clone: The CDR3 goes on 3 residues after the read ends, and that part is filled in from the germline J gene. V and J are TRBV10-3 and TRBJ2-7; the D gene is possibly TRBD1 (5 bases). Germline V gene data show CDR1 as ENHRY and CDR2 as SYGVKD. Trimming removed 4 bases at V and 3 bases at J, with 16 bases between. This CDR3 has 15 residues. CDR3 residues: CAISVRVPPNYEQYF. The sequenced part of the CDR3 DNA is TGTGCCATCAGTGTCAGGGTCCCCCCTAACTACGAG.

On this clone: The read ends 3 residues early relative to the CDR3; the germline J gene fills the gap. The J gene is TRBJ2-5, the V gene TRBV7-2; 7 nucleotides match TRBD1. Germline CDR1 and CDR2: SGHTA and FQGNSA. The CDR3 loop spans 12 amino acids. V gave up 4 bases and J gave up 5 bases; unmatched junction bases: 1. The DNA read from the CDR3 is TGTGCCAGCAGCTCGACAGGGGAGACC. Translated: CASSSTGET. The whole CDR3 sequence is CASSSTGETQYF. Full variable domain (missing parts from reference TRBV7-2 and TRBJ2-5): GAGVSQSPSNKVTEKGKDVELRCDPISGHTALYWYRQSLGQGLEFLIYFQGNSAPDKSGLPSDRFSAERTGGSVSTLTIQRTQQEDSAVYLCASSSTGETQYFGPGTRLLVL.

With regard to this clone: The DNA ends 3 residues before the CDR3 does, and the rest of the CDR3 is filled in from the germline J gene. V is TRBV20-1 and J is TRBJ2-3, with 9 bases matching TRBD2. Germline assignment: CDR1 DFQATT and CDR2 SNEGSKA (reference sequence). This CDR3 has 14 residues. This CDR3 is CSAKEREVFPPQYF. The sequenced part of the CDR3 DNA is TGCAGTGCTAAAGAGCGGGAGGTATTTCCTCCG.

Regarding this clone: The read halts 3 residues ahead of the CDR3 end, with the missing end drawn from the germline J gene. The chain employs TRBV6-4 and TRBJ2-3; 11 positions match TRBD2. The CDR3 loop spans 15 amino acids. In germline, CDR1 is MRHNA, CDR2 SNTAGT. J lost 4 bases, V lost 0 bases, and 0 bases had no gene match. The CDR3 loop reads CASSDSLAGADTQYF. CDR3 bases read: TGTGCCAGCAGTGACTCACTAGCGGGAGCAGATACG.

Comment on this clone: The CDR3 extends 3 residues past the end of the read, so its final part is completed from the germline J gene. The rearrangement uses TRBV20-1 and TRBJ2-7, with D unresolved. V was pared by 6 bases and J by 1 base, with 13 bases between. CDR3 length: 13 residues. Germline values: CDR1 DFQATT, CDR2 SNEGSKA (reference sequence). This CDR3 reads CSAASPPSYEQYF. The DNA read from the CDR3 is TGCAGTGCCGCGTCCCCACCGTCCTACGAG.

Points on this clone: Read sequence stops 3 residues before the CDR3 end, and the germline J gene provides the missing end. The chain combines TRBV19 with TRBJ1-4; 7 bases match TRBD1. Germline V gives CDR1 LNHDA, CDR2 SQIVND (reference sequence). With 6 bases clipped from V and 8 bases from J, the junction kept 6 bases outside the gene matches. The CDR3 covers 13 residues. CDR3 sequence: CASRTQGGEKLFF. The covered CDR3 bases are TGTGCCAGTAGGACCCAGGGGGGCGAAAAA.

As to this clone: The read ends 3 residues before the CDR3 terminus; that terminus is restored from the germline J gene. The chain carries TRBV20-1 and TRBJ1-2, with D possibly being TRBD1 (6 bases). This CDR3 region has 13 residues. The germline gives CDR1 DFQATT, CDR2 SNEGSKA (reference sequence). The chain's CDR3 is CSARVDSLGGYTF. CDR3 DNA, as far as it was read: TGCAGTGCTAGAGTGGACAGCCTGGGGGGC.